What follows is one TCR beta chain and its context. Its specificity is unknown. Germline CDR1 MDHEN, CDR2 SYDVKM. The CDR3 extends over 17 amino acids. The J segment lost 2 bases and the V segment lost 6 bases, leaving 9 bases of the junction unmatched. The data derive from a study of T cell repertoires in cytomegalovirus infection. About the research overall: Newly reported HLA-C-restricted and thoroughly characterized HLA-B-restricted CMV epitopes were employed. Indications of both CMV infection and matching HLA type were provided by public TCR beta signatures.

Broader study findings: HLA-C-restricted CMV clonotypes gave the most frequent clonotype in two of eight donors. Using cumulative public TCR beta family frequency, the authors identified those who carried CMV together with the relevant HLA.

Each CDR3 protein is one row after TCRdb ran MiXCR on the reads. The profile shows about 180,000 distinct CDR3 sequences, about a fifth of them singletons. The specimen comprised CD8+ T cells from cultured PBMCs, sampled from culture after CMV antigen stimulation. The chain joins TRBV28 to TRBJ2-1, with 11 bases aligning to TRBD1. The receptor's source is a human donor in good health (CMV status not recorded). Some clones in this sample may be carry-over from other donors' samples. For the CDR3, the DNA is TGTGCCAGCAGATCGGGACAGGGGGACGACCCCTACAATGAGCAGTTCTTC. It specifies CASRSGQGDDPYNEQFF.